The 4 T cell receptor beta chains below come from one sample, sequenced in a study of blood T cells in healthy people across ages. A second about 6 to 12 cycle PCR used barcoded and J-beta primers. One entry per CDR3 protein, called by TCRdb with MiXCR from the 5' RACE reads. The sample carries about 670,000 distinct CDR3 sequences, 52% recorded once. The sequenced sample was blood. These receptors all stem from a woman of 80 years or more in good health.

The chain employs TRBV20-1 and TRBJ2-1; TRBD2 matches 8 bases. V lost 0 bases, J lost 2 bases, and 3 bases stayed unmatched. The CDR3 totals 15 residues. Germline lookup yields CDR1 DFQATT and CDR2 SNEGSKA (reference sequence). CDR3 coding DNA: TGCAGTGCTAGAGATCCGACTAGCGCCTACAATGAGCAGTTCTTC. Translating gives CSARDPTSAYNEQFF.

This clonotype turned up a few times. This rearrangement joins TRBV20-1 to TRBJ1-5; D ambiguous. V was pared by 0 bases and J by 1 base, with 7 bases between. The CDR3 length is 14 residues. The germline V gene encodes CDR1 DFQATT and CDR2 SNEGSKA (reference sequence). CDR3 residues: CSARDPGSNQPQHF. As DNA, the CDR3 is TGCAGTGCTAGAGATCCCGGGAGCAATCAGCCCCAGCATTTT.

The V call is TRBV29-1, the J call TRBJ2-6, with TRBD1 matching 10 bases. The V and J ends lost 7 bases and 0 bases, in that order; junction bases with no gene match: 6. Germline V gene data show CDR1 as SQVTM and CDR2 as ANQGSEA. This CDR3 contains 16 residues. The CDR3 protein is CSAGQGGLSGANVLTF. The DNA of the CDR3 is TGCAGCGCAGGACAGGGGGGCCTCTCTGGGGCCAACGTCCTGACTTTC.

The rearrangement joins TRBV7-2 to TRBJ2-1, with D tentatively TRBD2 (7 bases). Deletions cut 3 bases from V and 3 bases from J, with 9 bases between. The CDR3 consists of 14 residues. Germline V gene data show CDR1 as SGHTA and CDR2 as FQGNSA. The CDR3 region has the DNA TGTGCCAGCAGCTTGGGGGGGCTCTACAATGAGCAGTTCTTC. It is translated as CASSLGGLYNEQFF.